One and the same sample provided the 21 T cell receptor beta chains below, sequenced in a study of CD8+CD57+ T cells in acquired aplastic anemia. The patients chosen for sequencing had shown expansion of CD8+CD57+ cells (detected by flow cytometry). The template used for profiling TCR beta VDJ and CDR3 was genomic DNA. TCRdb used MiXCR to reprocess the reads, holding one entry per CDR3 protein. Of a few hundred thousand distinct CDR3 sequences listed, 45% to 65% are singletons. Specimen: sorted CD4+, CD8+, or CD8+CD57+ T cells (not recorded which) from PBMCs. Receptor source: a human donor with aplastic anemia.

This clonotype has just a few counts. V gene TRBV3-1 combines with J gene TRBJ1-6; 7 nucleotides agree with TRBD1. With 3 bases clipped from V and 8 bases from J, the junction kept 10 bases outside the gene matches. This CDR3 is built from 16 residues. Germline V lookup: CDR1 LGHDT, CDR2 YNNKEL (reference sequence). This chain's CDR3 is CASSHSAQQGDSPLHF. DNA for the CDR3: TGTGCCAGCAGCCACAGCGCTCAGCAGGGGGATTCACCCCTCCACTTT.

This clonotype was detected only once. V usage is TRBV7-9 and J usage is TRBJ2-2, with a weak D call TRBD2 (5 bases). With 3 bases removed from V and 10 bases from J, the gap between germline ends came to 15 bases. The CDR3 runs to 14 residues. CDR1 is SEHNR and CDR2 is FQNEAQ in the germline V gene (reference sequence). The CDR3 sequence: CASSFSAGQEELFF. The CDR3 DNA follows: TGTGCCAGCAGCTTTAGTGCGGGCCAAGAGGAGCTGTTTTTT. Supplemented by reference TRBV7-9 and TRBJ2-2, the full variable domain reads DTGVSQNPRHKITKRGQNVTFRCDPISEHNRLYWYRQTLGQGPEFLTYFQNEAQLEKSRLLSDRFSAERPKGSFSTLEIQRTEQGDSAMYLCASSFSAGQEELFFGEGSRLTVL.

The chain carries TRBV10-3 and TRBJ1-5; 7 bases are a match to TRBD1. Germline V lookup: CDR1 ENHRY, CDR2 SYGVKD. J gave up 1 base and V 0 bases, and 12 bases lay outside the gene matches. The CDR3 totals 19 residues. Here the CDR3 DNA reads TGTGCCATCAGTGAGTCACCGGAGGGGGCTTTATCGAGCAATCAGCCCCAGCATTTT. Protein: CAISESPEGALSSNQPQHF.

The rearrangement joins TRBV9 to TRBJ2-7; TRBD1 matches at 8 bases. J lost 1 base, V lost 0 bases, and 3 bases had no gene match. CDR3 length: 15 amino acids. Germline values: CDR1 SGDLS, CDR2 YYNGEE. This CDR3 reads CASSVGTGSSYEQYF. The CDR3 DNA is TGTGCCAGCAGCGTAGGGACAGGGAGTTCCTACGAGCAGTACTTC.

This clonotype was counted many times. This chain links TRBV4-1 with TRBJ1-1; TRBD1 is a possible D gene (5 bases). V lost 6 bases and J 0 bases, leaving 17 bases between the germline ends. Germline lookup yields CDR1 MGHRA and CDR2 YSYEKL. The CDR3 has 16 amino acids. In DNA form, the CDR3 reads TGCGCCAGCAGACTCCAGGGTACCCGCCTGAACACTGAAGCTTTCTTT. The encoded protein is CASRLQGTRLNTEAFF.

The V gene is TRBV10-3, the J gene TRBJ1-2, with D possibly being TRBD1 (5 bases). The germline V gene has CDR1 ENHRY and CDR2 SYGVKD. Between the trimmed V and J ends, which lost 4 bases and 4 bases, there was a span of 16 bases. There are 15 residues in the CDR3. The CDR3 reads CAISGGTSGAYGYTF. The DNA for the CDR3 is TGTGCCATCAGTGGCGGGACTAGCGGGGCCTATGGCTACACCTTC.

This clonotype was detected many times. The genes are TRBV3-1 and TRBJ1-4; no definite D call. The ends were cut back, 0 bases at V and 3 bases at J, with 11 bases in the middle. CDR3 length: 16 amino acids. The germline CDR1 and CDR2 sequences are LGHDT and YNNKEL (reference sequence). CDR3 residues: CASSQDMARANEKLFF. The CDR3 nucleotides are TGTGCCAGCAGCCAAGATATGGCTCGAGCTAATGAAAAACTGTTTTTT.

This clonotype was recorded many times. The CDR3 here is CASSQDIIGNTIYF. In DNA form, the CDR3 reads TGTGCCAGCAGCCAGGACATTATTGGAAACACCATATATTTT. The chain links TRBV7-8 to TRBJ1-3, with D perhaps TRBD1 (5 bases). Germline CDR1 is SGHVS and CDR2 is FQNEAQ. Trimming took 5 bases from V and 3 from J, leaving 11 bases between them. This CDR3 comprises 14 residues.

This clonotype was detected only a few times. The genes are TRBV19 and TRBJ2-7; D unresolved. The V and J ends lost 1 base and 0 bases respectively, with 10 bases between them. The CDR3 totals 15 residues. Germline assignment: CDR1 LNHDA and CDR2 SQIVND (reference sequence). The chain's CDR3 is CASSIGPGISYEQYF. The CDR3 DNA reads TGTGCCAGTAGTATAGGTCCAGGTATCTCCTACGAGCAGTACTTC.

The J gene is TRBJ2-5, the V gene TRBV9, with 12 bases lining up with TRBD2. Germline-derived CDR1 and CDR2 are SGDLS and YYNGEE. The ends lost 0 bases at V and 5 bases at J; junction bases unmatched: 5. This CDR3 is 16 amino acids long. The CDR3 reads CASSVGLAGVLETQYF. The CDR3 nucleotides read TGTGCCAGCAGCGTAGGACTAGCGGGAGTTCTGGAGACCCAGTACTTC.

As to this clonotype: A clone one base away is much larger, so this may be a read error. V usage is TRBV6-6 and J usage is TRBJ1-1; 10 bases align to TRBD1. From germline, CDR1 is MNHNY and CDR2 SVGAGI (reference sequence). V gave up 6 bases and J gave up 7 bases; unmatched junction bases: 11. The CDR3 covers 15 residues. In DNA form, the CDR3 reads TGTGCCAGCAGCACGGGACAGGGGACTCCATTTGAAGCTTTCTTT. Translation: CASSTGQGTPFEAFF.

The CDR3 DNA reads TGTGCCAGCAGCCAAGTTAGTTCACAGGGGTCCTCTGAAGCTTTCTTT. Its protein is CASSQVSSQGSSEAFF. The rearrangement uses TRBV3-1 and TRBJ1-1; 7 bases are a match to TRBD1. The CDR3 runs to 16 residues. V gave up 1 base and J gave up 6 bases; unmatched junction bases: 11. Germline V CDR1 and CDR2: LGHDT, YNNKEL (reference sequence).

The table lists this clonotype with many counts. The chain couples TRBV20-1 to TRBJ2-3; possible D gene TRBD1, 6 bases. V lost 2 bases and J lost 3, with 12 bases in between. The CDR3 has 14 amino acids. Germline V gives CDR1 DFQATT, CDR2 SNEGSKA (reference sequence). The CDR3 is CSARLWQGTDTQYF. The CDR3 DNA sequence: TGCAGTGCTAGACTTTGGCAGGGGACAGATACGCAGTATTTT.

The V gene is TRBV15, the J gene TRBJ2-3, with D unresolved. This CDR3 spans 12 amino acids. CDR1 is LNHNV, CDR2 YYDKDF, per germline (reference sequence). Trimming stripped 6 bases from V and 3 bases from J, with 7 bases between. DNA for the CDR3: TGTGCCACCAGACACGGGACAGATACGCAGTATTTT. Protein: CATRHGTDTQYF.

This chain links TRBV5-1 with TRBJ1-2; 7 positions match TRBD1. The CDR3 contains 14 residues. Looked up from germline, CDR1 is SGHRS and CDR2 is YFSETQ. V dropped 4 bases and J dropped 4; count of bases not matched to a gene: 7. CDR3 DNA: TGCGCCAGCAGCGTTCTAGACAGGGCCTATGGCTACACCTTC. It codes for CASSVLDRAYGYTF.

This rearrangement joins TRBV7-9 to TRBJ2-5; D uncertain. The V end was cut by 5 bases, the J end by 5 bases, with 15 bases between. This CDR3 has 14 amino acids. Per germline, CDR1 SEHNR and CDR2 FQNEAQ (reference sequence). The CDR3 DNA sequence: TGTGCCAGCAGCCCCGGAGACGTCGGGGAGACCCAGTACTTC. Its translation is CASSPGDVGETQYF.

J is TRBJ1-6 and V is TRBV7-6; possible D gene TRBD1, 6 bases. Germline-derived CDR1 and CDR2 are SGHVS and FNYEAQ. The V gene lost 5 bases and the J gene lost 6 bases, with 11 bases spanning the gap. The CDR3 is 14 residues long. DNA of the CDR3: TGTGCCAGCAGCCGGGGGCCTCCTAATTCACCCCTCCACTTT. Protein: CASSRGPPNSPLHF.

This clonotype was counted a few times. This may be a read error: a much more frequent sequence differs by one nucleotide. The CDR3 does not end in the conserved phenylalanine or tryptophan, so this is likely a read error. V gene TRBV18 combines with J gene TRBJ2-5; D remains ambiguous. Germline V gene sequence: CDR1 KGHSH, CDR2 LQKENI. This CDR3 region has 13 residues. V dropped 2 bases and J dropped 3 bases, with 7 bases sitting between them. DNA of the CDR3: TGTGCCAGCTCACCATACGAGGAAGAGACCCAGTACCTC. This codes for CASSPYEEETQYL.

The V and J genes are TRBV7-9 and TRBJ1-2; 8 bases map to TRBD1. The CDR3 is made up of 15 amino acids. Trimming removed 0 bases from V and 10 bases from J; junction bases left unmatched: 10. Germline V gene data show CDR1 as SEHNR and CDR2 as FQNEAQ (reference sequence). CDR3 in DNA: TGTGCCAGCAGCTTAGCGACCGACAGGGGCCTGATCTACACCTTC. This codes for CASSLATDRGLIYTF.

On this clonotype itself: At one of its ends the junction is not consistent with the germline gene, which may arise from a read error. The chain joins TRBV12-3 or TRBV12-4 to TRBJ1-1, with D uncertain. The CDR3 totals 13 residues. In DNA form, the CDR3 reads TGTTCCAGCAGTCTCGATTGGAACACTGAAGCCTTCTTT. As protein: CSSSLDWNTEAFF.

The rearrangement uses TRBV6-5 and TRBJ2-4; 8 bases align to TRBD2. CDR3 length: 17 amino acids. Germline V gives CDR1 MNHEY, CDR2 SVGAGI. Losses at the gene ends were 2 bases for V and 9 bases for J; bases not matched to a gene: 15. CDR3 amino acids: CASSYRSSGGGSVIQYF. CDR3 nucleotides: TGTGCCAGCAGTTACCGGAGTTCGGGGGGGGGATCGGTCATTCAGTACTTC.